This T cell receptor (beta chain) was sequenced for a study of T cell clonality in common variable immunodeficiency. General study results and limits: Repertoire-complication correlations in CVID were limited by patient heterogeneity. Compared with controls, CVID subjects had fewer shared TCRbeta clones.

This CDR3 has 15 residues. Trimming shortened V by 3 bases and J by 2 bases, and 13 bases separated the two germline ends. CDR1 is LNHDA, CDR2 SQIVND, per germline (reference sequence). This clone was recorded at least ten times. Antigen specificity is unknown. Read coverage stops 3 residues before the CDR3 terminus; the germline J gene supplies the remainder. Sequencing used immunoSEQ multiplex PCR; TCRdb keeps in-frame clones, though not all of them. The sample includes fewer than 65,000 clones, none of them occurring once. Most patients and controls had Caucasian heritage. This chain connects TRBV19 to TRBJ1-2, with D perhaps matching TRBD1 (5 bases). Sequenced input: peripheral blood mononuclear cells. The sequence was collected from a person between 18 and 75 years old in good health. The CDR3 is CASSISRASNYGYTF. Incomplete CDR3 DNA: TGTGCCAGTAGTATCTCCAGGGCATCGAACTATGGC.